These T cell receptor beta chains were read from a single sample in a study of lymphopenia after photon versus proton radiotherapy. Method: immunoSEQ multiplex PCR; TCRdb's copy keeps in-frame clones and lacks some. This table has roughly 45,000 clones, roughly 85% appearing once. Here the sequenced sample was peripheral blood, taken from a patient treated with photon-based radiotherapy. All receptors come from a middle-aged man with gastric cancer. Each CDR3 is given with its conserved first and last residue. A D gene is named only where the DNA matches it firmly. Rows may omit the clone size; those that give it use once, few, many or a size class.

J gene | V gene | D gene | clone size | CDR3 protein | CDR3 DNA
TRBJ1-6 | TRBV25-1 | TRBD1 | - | CASSAGTENSPLHF | TGTGCCAGCAGCGCCGGGACAGAGAATTCACCCCTCCACTTT
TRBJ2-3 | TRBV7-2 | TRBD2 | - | CASSLRLAGGPVPYF | TGTGCCAGCAGCTTAAGGCTAGCGGGGGGGCCGGTTCCGTATTTT
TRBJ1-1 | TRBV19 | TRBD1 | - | CASIRGQGRNTEAFF | TGTGCCAGTATCCGCGGACAGGGAAGGAACACTGAAGCTTTCTTT
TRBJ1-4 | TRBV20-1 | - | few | CSARLGEKLFF | TGCAGTGCTAGATTGGGGGAAAAACTGTTTTTT
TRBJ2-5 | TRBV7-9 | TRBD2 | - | CASSLDGPQQVRGAQYF | TGTGCCAGCAGCTTAGACGGGCCCCAACAGGTCCGGGGGGCCCAGTACTTC
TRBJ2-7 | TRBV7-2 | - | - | CASSLSPDEQYF | TGTGCCAGCAGCTTAAGTCCGGACGAGCAGTACTTC
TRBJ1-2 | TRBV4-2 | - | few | CASSQAGANYGYTF | TGTGCCAGCAGCCAAGCAGGGGCTAACTATGGCTACACCTTC
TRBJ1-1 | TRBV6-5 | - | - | CASTSGSLNTEAFF | TGTGCCAGCACCTCAGGATCTTTGAACACTGAAGCTTTCTTT
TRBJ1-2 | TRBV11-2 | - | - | CASSLGRGRDGYTF | TGTGCCAGCAGCTTAGGCCGGGGCCGAGATGGCTACACCTTC
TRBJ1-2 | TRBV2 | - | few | CATARGRDYGYTF | TGTGCCACCGCTAGAGGGCGGGACTATGGCTACACCTTC
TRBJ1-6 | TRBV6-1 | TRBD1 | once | CASRGTGLGSPLHF | TGTGCCAGCAGGGGGACAGGGCTAGGTTCACCCCTCCACTTT
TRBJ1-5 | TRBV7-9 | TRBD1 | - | CASSPTGTSNQPQHF | TGTGCCAGCAGCCCGACAGGGACGAGCAATCAGCCCCAGCATTTT
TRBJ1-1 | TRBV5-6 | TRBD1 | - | CASSQGTGGWTEAFF | TGTGCCAGCAGCCAGGGGACAGGGGGCTGGACTGAAGCTTTCTTT
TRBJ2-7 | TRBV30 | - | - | CAWTRGVSYEQYF | TGTGCCTGGACCAGGGGAGTCTCCTACGAGCAGTACTTC
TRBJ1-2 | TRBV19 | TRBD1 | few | CASRPPDRVYGYTF | TGTGCCAGTAGACCCCCGGACAGGGTCTATGGCTACACCTTC
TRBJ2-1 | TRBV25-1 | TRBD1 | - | CASSGGTGTGTWGEQFF | TGTGCCAGCAGTGGTGGAACCGGGACAGGGACTTGGGGTGAGCAGTTCTTC
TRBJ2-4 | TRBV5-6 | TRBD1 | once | CASSWTGLTLAKNIQYF | TGTGCCAGCAGCTGGACAGGGTTGACCCTAGCCAAAAACATTCAGTACTTC
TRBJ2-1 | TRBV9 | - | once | CASSAQLTYNEQFF | TGTGCCAGCAGCGCCCAATTGACCTACAATGAGCAGTTCTTC
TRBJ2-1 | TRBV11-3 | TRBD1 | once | CASSLDPTGGEQFF | TGTGCCAGCAGCTTAGATCCGACAGGGGGTGAGCAGTTCTTC
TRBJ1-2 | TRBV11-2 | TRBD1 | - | CASSTRTGVADGYTF | TGTGCCAGCAGCACGAGGACAGGGGTAGCCGATGGCTACACCTTC
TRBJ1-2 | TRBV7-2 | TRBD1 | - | CASSSDRDLSGYTF | TGTGCCAGCAGCTCGGACAGGGATTTGTCTGGCTACACCTTC
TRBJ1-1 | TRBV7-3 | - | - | CASTQGGRTNTEAFF | TGTGCCAGCACCCAAGGGGGGCGTACGAACACTGAAGCTTTCTTT
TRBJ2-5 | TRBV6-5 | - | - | CASSPLRGTQYF | TGTGCCAGCAGTCCCCTCCGGGGGACCCAGTACTTC
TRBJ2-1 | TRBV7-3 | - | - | CASSPAGGSSYNEQFF | TGTGCCAGCAGCCCCGCAGGAGGCAGCTCCTACAATGAGCAGTTCTTC
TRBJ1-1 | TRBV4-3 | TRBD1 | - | CASSPGADRGLTEAFF | TGCGCCAGCAGCCCCGGTGCCGACAGGGGGCTCACTGAAGCTTTCTTT
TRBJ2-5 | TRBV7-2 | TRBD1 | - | CASSQGQARTQYF | TGTGCCAGCAGCCAAGGACAGGCGAGGACCCAGTACTTC
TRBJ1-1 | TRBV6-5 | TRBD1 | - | CASRTGGNTEAFF | TGTGCCAGCAGGACAGGGGGGAACACTGAAGCTTTCTTT
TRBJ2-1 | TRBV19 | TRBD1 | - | CASSIMGQGLNEQFF | TGTGCCAGTAGTATTATGGGACAGGGGTTAAATGAGCAGTTCTTC
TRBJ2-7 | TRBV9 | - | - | CASSVDSGSEQYF | TGTGCCAGCAGCGTAGACTCAGGGAGCGAGCAGTACTTC
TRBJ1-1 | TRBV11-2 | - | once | CASSLVTAGAEAFF | TGTGCCAGCAGCTTAGTTACGGCCGGGGCTGAAGCTTTCTTT
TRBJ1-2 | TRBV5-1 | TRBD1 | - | CASSAPPGTGGDGYTF | TGCGCCAGCAGCGCCCCCCCCGGGACAGGAGGGGATGGCTACACCTTC
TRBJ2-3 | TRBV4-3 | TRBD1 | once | CASSQVGTVTDTQYF | TGCGCCAGCAGCCAAGTAGGGACAGTCACAGATACGCAGTATTTT
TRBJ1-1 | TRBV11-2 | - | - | CASSSQRNTEAFF | TGTGCCAGCAGCTCACAGAGAAACACTGAAGCTTTCTTT
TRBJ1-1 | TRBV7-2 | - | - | CASSFWGTEAFF | TGTGCCAGCAGCTTTTGGGGGACTGAAGCTTTCTTT
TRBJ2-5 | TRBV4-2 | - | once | CASSQENLETQYF | TGTGCCAGCAGCCAAGAGAACCTGGAGACCCAGTACTTC
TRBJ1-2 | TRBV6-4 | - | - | CASKRAGGDGYTF | TGTGCCAGCAAAAGGGCGGGAGGGGATGGCTACACCTTC
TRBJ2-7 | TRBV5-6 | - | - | CASSDTSYHEQYF | TGTGCCAGCAGCGACACTAGCTACCACGAGCAGTACTTC
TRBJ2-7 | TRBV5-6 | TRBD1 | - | CASSLGGRGQRYEQYF | TGTGCCAGCAGCTTGGGGGGTCGGGGACAGCGCTACGAGCAGTACTTC
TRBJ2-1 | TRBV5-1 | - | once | CASSLTGFHEQFF | TGCGCCAGCAGCTTGACAGGGTTCCATGAGCAGTTCTTC
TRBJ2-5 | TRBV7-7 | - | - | CASSPATSAETQYF | TGTGCCAGCAGCCCTGCGACTAGTGCAGAGACCCAGTACTTC
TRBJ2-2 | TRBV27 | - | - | CASSSLSSGPGELFF | TGTGCCAGCAGTTCTCTATCATCGGGGCCCGGGGAGCTGTTTTTT
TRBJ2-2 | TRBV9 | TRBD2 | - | CASSPGGTGTGELFF | TGTGCCAGCAGCCCGGGAGGGACCGGGACCGGGGAGCTGTTTTTT
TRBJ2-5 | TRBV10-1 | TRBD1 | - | CASSPGTRDRGRGTQYF | TGCGCCAGCAGCCCGGGGACCCGGGACAGGGGGCGTGGGACCCAGTACTTC
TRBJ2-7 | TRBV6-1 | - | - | CASRITGINYEQYF | TGTGCCAGCAGGATAACAGGGATAAACTACGAGCAGTACTTC
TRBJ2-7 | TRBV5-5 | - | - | CASSFGTQVGEQYF | TGTGCCAGCAGCTTCGGCACCCAAGTCGGCGAGCAGTACTTC